Shown below are 12 T cell receptor beta chains from a single sample sequenced in a study of T cells in Graves' hyperthyroidism and ophthalmopathy. TCR beta CDR3 region amplification was performed from RNA transcripts. First-round RT-PCR targeting the TCR CDR3 was performed with the HTBI primer set. One entry per CDR3 protein results from TCRdb running MiXCR on the multiplex PCR reads. The table has roughly 500,000 distinct CDR3 sequences, about 46% seen once. The sample was peripheral blood or thyroid tissue (not recorded which). Every receptor here comes from an adult woman with Graves' disease, either hyperthyroidism or ophthalmopathy (not recorded which).

This clonotype was detected a few times. V is TRBV11-2 and J is TRBJ1-1, with D possibly being TRBD1 (6 bases). Trimming left V 4 bases short and J 5 bases short, with 14 bases between. Germline values: CDR1 SGHAT, CDR2 FQNNGV. The CDR3 runs 14 residues. CDR3 residues: CASSWDIGVTEAFF. The CDR3 DNA reads as TGTGCCAGCAGCTGGGACATTGGCGTTACTGAAGCTTTCTTT.

The table lists this clonotype with many counts. The genes are TRBV7-9 and TRBJ2-5; D call uncertain. Germline V gene sequence: CDR1 SEHNR, CDR2 FQNEAQ (reference sequence). CDR3 length: 13 residues. V lost 5 bases and J 5 bases, leaving 12 bases between the germline ends. This CDR3 is CASSPRPPETQYF. As DNA, the CDR3 is TGTGCCAGCAGCCCTAGGCCCCCGGAGACCCAGTACTTC.

In its sample, this clonotype was seen a few times. The chain joins TRBV29-1 to TRBJ2-5; unclear D gene. Germline V CDR1 and CDR2: SQVTM, ANQGSEA. The V end was cut by 6 bases, the J end by 4 bases, with 6 bases between. The CDR3 loop spans 10 amino acids. In nucleotides, the CDR3 is TGCAGCGTCCATCGAGAGACCCAGTACTTC. Translating it yields CSVHRETQYF.

This chain connects TRBV10-3 to TRBJ2-2; 9 positions match TRBD2. Germline trimming cut 6 bases from V and 4 bases from J; bases unmatched to any gene: 6. This CDR3 is 15 amino acids long. Germline values: CDR1 ENHRY, CDR2 SYGVKD. CDR3 DNA sequence: TGTGCCATCAGATCCGTTAGCGGGAGCACCGGGGAGCTGTTTTTT. Amino acid sequence: CAIRSVSGSTGELFF.

The chain combines TRBV7-8 with TRBJ1-1, with D maybe TRBD1 (5 bases). CDR1 is SGHVS, CDR2 FQNEAQ, per germline. The CDR3 is made up of 15 amino acids. The ends were cut back, 4 bases at V and 1 base at J, with 13 bases in the middle. The CDR3: CASSSGESRNTEAFF. CDR3 DNA: TGTGCCAGCAGCTCGGGGGAGAGTCGGAACACTGAAGCTTTCTTT.

This clonotype has a count of ten or more. This chain links TRBV20-1 with TRBJ2-2; TRBD2 agrees at 7 bases. Germline values: CDR1 DFQATT, CDR2 SNEGSKA (reference sequence). The CDR3 runs to 14 residues. Trimming removed 1 base from V and 7 bases from J; junction bases left unmatched: 6. The CDR3 DNA reads as TGCAGTGCTAGAGTTGGCGGGAGCGGCGGGGAGCTGTTTTTT. Its protein is CSARVGGSGGELFF.

The table lists this clonotype with a few counts. The V gene is TRBV7-6, the J gene TRBJ1-5, with no clear D. The CDR3 length is 16 residues. CDR1 is SGHVS and CDR2 is FNYEAQ in the germline V gene. V lost 0 bases and J 1 base, leaving 10 bases between the germline ends. The CDR3 DNA reads TGTGCCAGCAGCTTAGCCGGGCCAGGCAGCAATCAGCCCCAGCATTTT. It translates to CASSLAGPGSNQPQHF.

This clonotype has only a few counts. The chain combines TRBV5-1 with TRBJ1-1, with 7 bases fitting TRBD1. Germline V gene lookup returns CDR1 SGHRS and CDR2 YFSETQ. V shed 10 bases, J shed 12 bases, and the junction held 9 bases outside the gene matches. This CDR3 contains 10 residues. The CDR3 coding sequence is TGCGCCCGAACTGGGACAGACTCTTTCTTT. It is translated as CARTGTDSFF.

This clonotype was found a few times. The CDR3 is CASSLTGTGNGYTF. CDR3 coding DNA: TGTGCCAGCAGCTTAACCGGGACAGGCAATGGCTACACCTTC. The chain recombines TRBV6-2 or TRBV6-3 with TRBJ1-2, with 8 bases fitting TRBD1. Germline V CDR1 and CDR2: MNHEY, SVGEGT. There are 14 residues in the CDR3. Trimming took 6 bases from V and 6 from J; bases not matched to a gene: 9.

The table lists this clonotype with a few counts. This rearrangement joins TRBV7-9 to TRBJ2-5, with 9 bases that match TRBD2. The J segment lost 5 bases and the V segment lost 4 bases, leaving 5 bases of the junction unmatched. This CDR3 comprises 14 residues. Germline loops: CDR1 SEHNR, CDR2 FQNEAQ (reference sequence). Here the CDR3 reads CASSWLAGAETQYF. CDR3 DNA: TGTGCCAGCAGCTGGTTAGCGGGAGCTGAGACCCAGTACTTC.

This clonotype was recorded many times. The V and J genes are TRBV24-1 and TRBJ1-2, with no clear D. The V end lost 8 bases, the J end lost 3 bases, and 9 bases lay between the germline ends. This CDR3 spans 12 amino acids. CDR1 KGHDR and CDR2 SFDVKD come from the germline V gene. CDR3 DNA sequence: TGTGCCACCACCGACAATGACTATGGCTACACCTTC. It codes for CATTDNDYGYTF.

This chain uses TRBV7-2 with TRBJ2-5; TRBD2 matches at 8 bases. The CDR3 loop spans 15 amino acids. With 1 base clipped from V and 4 bases from J, the junction kept 5 bases outside the gene matches. Germline-derived CDR1 and CDR2 are SGHTA and FQGNSA. The CDR3 DNA reads TGTGCCAGCAGCTTAGTTAGGCTAGCGGGAGAGACCCAGTACTTC. Amino acid sequence: CASSLVRLAGETQYF.